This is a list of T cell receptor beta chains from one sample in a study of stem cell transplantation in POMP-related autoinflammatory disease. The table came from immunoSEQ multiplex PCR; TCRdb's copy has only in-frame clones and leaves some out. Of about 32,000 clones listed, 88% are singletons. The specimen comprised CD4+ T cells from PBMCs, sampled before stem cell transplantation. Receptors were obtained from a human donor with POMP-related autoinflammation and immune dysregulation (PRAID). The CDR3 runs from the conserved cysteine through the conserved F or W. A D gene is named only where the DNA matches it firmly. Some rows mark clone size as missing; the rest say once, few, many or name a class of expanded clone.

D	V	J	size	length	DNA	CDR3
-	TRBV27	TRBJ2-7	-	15	TGTGCCAGCAGTTTCGGCTATCTCAACTCCTACGAGCAGTACTTC	CASSFGYLNSYEQYF
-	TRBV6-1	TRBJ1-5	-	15	TGTGCCAGCAGATTCTTGTTCGGGGGAGATCAGCCCCAGCATTTT	CASRFLFGGDQPQHF
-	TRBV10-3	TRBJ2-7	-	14	TGTGCCATCAGTGAATCCAATCGCCCCTACGAGCAGTACTTC	CAISESNRPYEQYF
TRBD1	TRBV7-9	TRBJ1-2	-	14	TGTGCCAGCAGCCTTGGACAGGGGGACTATGGCTACACCTTC	CASSLGQGDYGYTF
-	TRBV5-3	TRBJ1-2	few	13	TGTGCCAGAAGCCCGGGGGAACGCTATGGCTACACCTTC	CARSPGERYGYTF
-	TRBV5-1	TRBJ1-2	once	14	TGCGCCAGCGGGCCAGGCTCTTTAAACTATGGCTACACCTTC	CASGPGSLNYGYTF
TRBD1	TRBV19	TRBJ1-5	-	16	TGTGCCAGTAGTATGGCCTGGGGACAGGGCTATCAGCCCCAGCATTTT	CASSMAWGQGYQPQHF
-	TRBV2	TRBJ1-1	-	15	TGTGCCAGCAGTGAAGCGCGGCAGGGTTACACTGAAGCTTTCTTT	CASSEARQGYTEAFF
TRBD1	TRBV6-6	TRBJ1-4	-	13	TGTGCCAGCAGTTACTCTTCAGGGGGAAAACTGTTTTTT	CASSYSSGGKLFF
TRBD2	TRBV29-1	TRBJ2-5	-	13	TGCAGCGTTGAAACGGGGAGGGGAGAGACCCAGTACTTC	CSVETGRGETQYF
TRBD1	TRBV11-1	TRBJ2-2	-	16	TGTGCCAGCAGCTCGGACAGGGGCGCGCACACCGGGGAGCTGTTTTTT	CASSSDRGAHTGELFF
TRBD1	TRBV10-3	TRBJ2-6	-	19	TGTGCCATCAGTGAGTCACCGGGACAGGGGGATCCTGGGGCCAACGTCCTGACTTTC	CAISESPGQGDPGANVLTF
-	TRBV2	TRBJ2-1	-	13	TGTGCCAGCAGTGTGGCCGGCCACGATGAGCAGTTCTTC	CASSVAGHDEQFF
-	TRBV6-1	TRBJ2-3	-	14	TGTGCCAGCAGTGAAGGAGCCCGCGCAGATACGCAGTATTTT	CASSEGARADTQYF
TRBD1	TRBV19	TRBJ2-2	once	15	TGTGCCAGTAGTCAGACAGGGGGCAACACCGGGGAGCTGTTTTTT	CASSQTGGNTGELFF
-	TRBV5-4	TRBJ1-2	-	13	TGTGCCAGCAGCTTGCTGGGGGCAGGTGGCTACACCTTC	CASSLLGAGGYTF
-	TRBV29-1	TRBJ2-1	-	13	TGCAGCGTTGTTTCCAGACTAGTTCGTGAGCAGTTCTTC	CSVVSRLVREQFF
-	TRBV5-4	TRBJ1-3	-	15	TGTGCCAGCAGCTCGAGGACCGGCTCTGGAAACACCATATATTTT	CASSSRTGSGNTIYF
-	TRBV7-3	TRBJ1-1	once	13	TGTGCCAGCAGCTCGGACAGGAACACTGAAGCTTTCTTT	CASSSDRNTEAFF
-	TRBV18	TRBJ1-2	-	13	TGTGCCAGCTCACCGTTAGTTGACTATGGCTACACCTTC	CASSPLVDYGYTF
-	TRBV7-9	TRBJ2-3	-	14	TGTGCCAGCAGCTTACAAGGCCCTCCAGATACGCAGTATTTT	CASSLQGPPDTQYF
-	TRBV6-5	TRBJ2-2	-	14	TGTGCCAGCAGTTACCAGGCCTGGGCGGGGGAGCTGTTTTTT	CASSYQAWAGELFF
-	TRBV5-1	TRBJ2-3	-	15	TGCGCCAGCAGCTGGTCAGGGACTAGCACAGATACGCAGTATTTT	CASSWSGTSTDTQYF
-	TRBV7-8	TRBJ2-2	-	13	TGTGCCAGCAGCTTAGACAGGCTCCGGGAGCTGTTTTTT	CASSLDRLRELFF
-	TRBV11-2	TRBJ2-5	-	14	TGTGCCAGCAGCTCCGACTTGGCGATTGAGACCCAGTACTTC	CASSSDLAIETQYF
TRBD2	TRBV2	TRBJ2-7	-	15	TGTGCCAGCAATCCTCGGGCTAGCGGTACCTACGAGCAGTACTTC	CASNPRASGTYEQYF
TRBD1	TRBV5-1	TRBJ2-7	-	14	TGCGCCAGCAGCCCCCGACAGGGTAGGTACGAGCAGTACTTC	CASSPRQGRYEQYF
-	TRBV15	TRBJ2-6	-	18	TGTGCCACCAGCAGAGCCGGGGGTGCGCTCTCTGGGGCCAACGTCCTGACTTTC	CATSRAGGALSGANVLTF
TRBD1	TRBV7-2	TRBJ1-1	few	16	TGTGCCAGCAGCCGACACTTCGGGACAGTTTCCCAAGGGGCTTTCTTT	CASSRHFGTVSQGAFF
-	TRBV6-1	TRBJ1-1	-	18	TGTGCCAGCAGTGAAAGGGCAGGGAAGTTATATCTGAACACTGAAGCTTTCTTT	CASSERAGKLYLNTEAFF
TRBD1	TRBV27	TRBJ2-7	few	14	TGTGCCAGCAGTTTGTTGACAGGGTTAGACTTGAAGTACTTC	CASSLLTGLDLKYF